This T cell receptor (beta chain) was captured by sequencing in a study of a mutant IDH1 vaccine in newly diagnosed glioma. Study summary: Onset of vaccination occurred 4-6 weeks following radiotherapy alone, or with temozolomide cycles. Most had both radiotherapy and temozolomide beforehand; others had only one.

The data were produced by immunoSEQ multiplex PCR, yet TCRdb's version contains in-frame clones alone and is incomplete. The sample consists of 60,000 or so clones, less than 85% of them appearing once. This clone was picked up a small number of times. Its antigen remains unidentified. Germline assignment: CDR1 MDHEN and CDR2 SYDVKM. The CDR3 has 14 amino acids. Trimming took 7 bases from V and 3 from J, leaving 15 bases between them. Described time point: week 5, during vaccination. The vaccine gave 300 ug of a 20-mer mutant IDH1 peptide subcutaneously per dose. The astrocytomas were IDH1-mutant, ATRX-negative, and WHO grade 3 or 4. Study observations and caveats: Vaccination elicited immune responses in 93.3% of patients.

This sample comprised PBMCs, obtained from a glioma patient whose treatment included an IDH1 peptide vaccine. V gene TRBV28 combines with J gene TRBJ1-1; no reliable D call. This TCR was recovered from a woman aged 18 to 35 with glioma. Some clones in this sample may be carry-over from other donors' samples. The CDR3, as DNA: TGTGCCAGCAATATCGACGGTCCCTACACTGAAGCTTTCTTT. Its protein product is CASNIDGPYTEAFF.